A selection of T cell receptor beta chains follows, all from one sample in a study of blood T cell repertoires in COVID-19. Assay used: immunoSEQ multiplex PCR; TCRdb lists only in-frame clones, some missing. The sample has 200,000 to 300,000 clones, around 81% seen once. Sequenced material: peripheral blood. The source is a woman aged 80 or older with COVID-19, enrolled during active disease. Each CDR3 is given with its conserved first and last residue. Fields, in order: CDR3 DNA, CDR3 protein, D gene, V gene, J gene, clone size. A D gene is named only where the DNA matches it firmly. Part of the rows lack a size; the others show once, few, many or a class for expanded clones.

DNA: TGTGCCAGCAGCCGGGGCGGGAGCTCTGGAAACACCATATATTTT
CDR3: CASSRGGSSGNTIYF
D: NA
V: TRBV5-8
J: TRBJ1-3
size: NA

DNA: TGTGCCAGCAGCGAGTATTACCTCTATGGCTACACCTTC
CDR3: CASSEYYLYGYTF
D: NA
V: TRBV7-2
J: TRBJ1-2
size: NA

DNA: TGTGCCAGCAGACTTGGACTAGCGGGAGAGCAGTTCTTC
CDR3: CASRLGLAGEQFF
D: TRBD2
V: TRBV7-2
J: TRBJ2-1
size: NA

DNA: TGTGCCAGTAGTAAAGGACAGGGGGCGCGGGAGCCCCAGCATTTT
CDR3: CASSKGQGAREPQHF
D: TRBD1
V: TRBV19
J: TRBJ1-5
size: NA

DNA: TGCGCCAGCAGCTCATCAACAGGGAAGACTGAAGCTTTCTTT
CDR3: CASSSSTGKTEAFF
D: NA
V: TRBV5-1
J: TRBJ1-1
size: NA

DNA: TGTGCCTTACGACAGGCCACCTCTGGAAACACCATATATTTT
CDR3: CALRQATSGNTIYF
D: NA
V: TRBV30
J: TRBJ1-3
size: NA

DNA: TGTGCCAGCAGTCAAATCACAGGGGTTAATCAGCCCCAGCATTTT
CDR3: CASSQITGVNQPQHF
D: TRBD1
V: TRBV27
J: TRBJ1-5
size: NA

DNA: TGTGCCACCTCGCTTCCTCCTACTGGAAACACCATATATTTT
CDR3: CATSLPPTGNTIYF
D: NA
V: TRBV19
J: TRBJ1-3
size: NA

DNA: TGTGCCAGCAGCTTAGGGGACAGGTTCTTTTACGAGCAGTACTTC
CDR3: CASSLGDRFFYEQYF
D: TRBD1
V: TRBV7-2
J: TRBJ2-7
size: NA

DNA: TGTGCCACCCCAGGGGAAAGACCCCTCCACTTT
CDR3: CATPGERPLHF
D: NA
V: TRBV9
J: TRBJ1-6
size: NA

DNA: TGTGCCAGCAGCCCTAGCGGGTTGCACTCCTACGAGCAGTACTTC
CDR3: CASSPSGLHSYEQYF
D: TRBD2
V: TRBV13
J: TRBJ2-7
size: NA

DNA: TGTGCCAGCAGGCCGACTAGCGGTAGGACAGATACGCAGTATTTT
CDR3: CASRPTSGRTDTQYF
D: TRBD2
V: TRBV6-5
J: TRBJ2-3
size: NA

DNA: TGTGCCAGCAGCCCCCCCTACCCTAACAATGAGCAGTTCTTC
CDR3: CASSPPYPNNEQFF
D: NA
V: TRBV7-9
J: TRBJ2-1
size: NA

DNA: TGTGCCAGCAGTTTCACCTATAATTCACCCCTCCACTTT
CDR3: CASSFTYNSPLHF
D: NA
V: TRBV27
J: TRBJ1-6
size: few

DNA: TGTGCCAGCAGTTTGTGGGGGGGCGGGACCCTTCGGACTGAAGCTTTCTTT
CDR3: CASSLWGGGTLRTEAFF
D: NA
V: TRBV6-2/TRBV6-3
J: TRBJ1-1
size: NA

DNA: TGTGCCAGCTCAAAACAGGGGGCTGGCAACACTGAAGCTTTCTTT
CDR3: CASSKQGAGNTEAFF
D: TRBD1
V: TRBV18
J: TRBJ1-1
size: few

DNA: TGTGCCAGTAGTATGACCGGAACAGGGCTGTTCTATGGCTACACCTTC
CDR3: CASSMTGTGLFYGYTF
D: NA
V: TRBV19
J: TRBJ1-2
size: NA

DNA: TGTGCCAGCAGTACGACAGATAACTATGGCTACACCTTC
CDR3: CASSTTDNYGYTF
D: NA
V: TRBV6-6
J: TRBJ1-2
size: NA

DNA: TGTGCCAGCAGCAGGCAGGGGGCCGGCACAGATACGCAGTATTTT
CDR3: CASSRQGAGTDTQYF
D: TRBD1
V: TRBV5-4
J: TRBJ2-3
size: NA

DNA: TGCGCCAGCAGCTTGGTTCCCTCAAACATTCAGTACTTC
CDR3: CASSLVPSNIQYF
D: NA
V: TRBV5-1
J: TRBJ2-4
size: NA

DNA: TGTGCTAGCAGCTTGATGGCGGGAGGCAACACCGGGGAGCTGTTTTTT
CDR3: CASSLMAGGNTGELFF
D: TRBD2
V: TRBV7-7
J: TRBJ2-2
size: NA

DNA: TGTGCCAGCAGCTCGGGACAGGGTGTAACTAATGAAAAACTGTTTTTT
CDR3: CASSSGQGVTNEKLFF
D: TRBD1
V: TRBV7-9
J: TRBJ1-4
size: NA

DNA: TGTGCCAGCAGTTTCGGCGGGAAGAACACCGGGGAGCTGTTTTTT
CDR3: CASSFGGKNTGELFF
D: NA
V: TRBV28
J: TRBJ2-2
size: once

DNA: TGTGCCACCAGCAGAGATCTTAACGCAGCGAAGGCCGGGGAGCTGTTTTTT
CDR3: CATSRDLNAAKAGELFF
D: NA
V: TRBV15
J: TRBJ2-2
size: few

DNA: TGTGCCAGCAGCTTTGCCCAATCCGCAGGCTATGGCTACACCTTC
CDR3: CASSFAQSAGYGYTF
D: NA
V: TRBV5-4
J: TRBJ1-2
size: NA

DNA: TGTGCCAGCAGCTCCGGACAGGAAAGGGCAGATACGCAGTATTTT
CDR3: CASSSGQERADTQYF
D: TRBD1
V: TRBV11-1
J: TRBJ2-3
size: NA

DNA: TGTGCCAGCAGCTTAGTCCGCCCAGGGGTAAATGAGCAGTTCTTC
CDR3: CASSLVRPGVNEQFF
D: NA
V: TRBV7-2
J: TRBJ2-1
size: NA